This T cell receptor beta chain stems from a study of yellow fever vaccine responses in identical twins. The germline CDR1 and CDR2 sequences are SGHNT and YENEEA. The V and J ends lost 1 base and 7 bases, in that order; junction bases with no gene match: 9. The CDR3 consists of 15 residues. One entry per CDR3 protein results from TCRdb running MiXCR on the RT-PCR reads. The repertoire holds several thousand distinct CDR3 sequences, with 77% as singletons. This clonotype was seen more than once but under ten times. The sequence came from a woman aged 18 to 35 who received the yellow fever vaccine. The sequencing here drew on T cells from blood (PBMCs), unsorted or a sorted subset (not recorded which), taken before or after yellow fever vaccination (not recorded which). The chain links TRBV11-3 to TRBJ1-1, with 7 bases that match TRBD1. The CDR3 region has the DNA TGTGCCAGCAGCTTAGTTCAGGGGGGGAGAAATGAAGCTTTCTTT. It is translated as CASSLVQGGRNEAFF.